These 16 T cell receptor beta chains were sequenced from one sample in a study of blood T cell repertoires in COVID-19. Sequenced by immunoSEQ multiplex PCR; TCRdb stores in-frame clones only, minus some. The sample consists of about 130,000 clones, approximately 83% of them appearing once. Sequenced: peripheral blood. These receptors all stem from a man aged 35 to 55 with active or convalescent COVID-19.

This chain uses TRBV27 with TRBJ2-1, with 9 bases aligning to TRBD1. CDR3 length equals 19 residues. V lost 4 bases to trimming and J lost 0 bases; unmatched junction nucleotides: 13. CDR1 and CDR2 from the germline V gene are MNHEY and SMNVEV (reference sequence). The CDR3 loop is CASSSGTGSLSVSYNEQFF. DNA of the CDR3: TGTGCCAGCAGTTCCGGGACAGGGTCATTATCGGTCTCCTACAATGAGCAGTTCTTC.

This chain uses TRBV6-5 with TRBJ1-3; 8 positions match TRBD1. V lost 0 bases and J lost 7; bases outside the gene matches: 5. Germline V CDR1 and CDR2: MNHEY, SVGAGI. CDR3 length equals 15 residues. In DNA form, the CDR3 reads TGTGCCAGCAGTTACTCGCAGGGGGCGCGGAACACCATATATTTT. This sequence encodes CASSYSQGARNTIYF.

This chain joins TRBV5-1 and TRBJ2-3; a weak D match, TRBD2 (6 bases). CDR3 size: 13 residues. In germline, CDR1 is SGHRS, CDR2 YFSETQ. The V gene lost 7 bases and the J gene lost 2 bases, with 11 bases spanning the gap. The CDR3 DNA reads TGCGCCAGCGTCGGGGGTGACACAGATACGCAGTATTTT. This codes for CASVGGDTDTQYF.

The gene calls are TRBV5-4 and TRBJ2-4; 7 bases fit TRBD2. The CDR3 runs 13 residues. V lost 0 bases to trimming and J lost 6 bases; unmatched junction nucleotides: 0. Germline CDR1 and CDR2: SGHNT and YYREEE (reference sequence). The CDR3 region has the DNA TGTGCCAGCAGCTTGGGGGGGGGAAACATTCAGTACTTC. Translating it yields CASSLGGGNIQYF.

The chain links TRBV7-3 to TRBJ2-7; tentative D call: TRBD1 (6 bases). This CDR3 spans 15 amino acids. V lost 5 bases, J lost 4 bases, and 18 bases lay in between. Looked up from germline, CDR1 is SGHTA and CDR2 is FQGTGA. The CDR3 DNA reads TGTGCCAGCAGCCTGGGGGCAGGGAAGGGGTACGAGCAGTACTTC. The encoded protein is CASSLGAGKGYEQYF. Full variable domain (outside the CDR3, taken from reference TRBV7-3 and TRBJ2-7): GAGVSQTPSNKVTEKGKYVELRCDPISGHTALYWYRQSLGQGPEFLIYFQGTGAADDSGLPNDRFFAVRPEGSVSTLKIQRTERGDSAVYLCASSLGAGKGYEQYFGPGTRLTVT.

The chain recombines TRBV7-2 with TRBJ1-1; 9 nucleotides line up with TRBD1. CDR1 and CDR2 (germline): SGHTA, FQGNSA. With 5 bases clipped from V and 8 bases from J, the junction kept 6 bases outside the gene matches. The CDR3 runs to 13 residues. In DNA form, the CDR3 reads TGTGCCAGCAGCCTCCGGACAGGGGTGGAAGCTTTCTTT. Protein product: CASSLRTGVEAFF.

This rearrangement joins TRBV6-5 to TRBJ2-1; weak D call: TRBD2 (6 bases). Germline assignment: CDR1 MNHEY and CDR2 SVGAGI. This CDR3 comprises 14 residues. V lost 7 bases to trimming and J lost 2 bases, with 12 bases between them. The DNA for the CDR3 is TGTGCCAGCAATCAGTGGGGGGCCTACAATGAGCAGTTCTTC. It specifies CASNQWGAYNEQFF.

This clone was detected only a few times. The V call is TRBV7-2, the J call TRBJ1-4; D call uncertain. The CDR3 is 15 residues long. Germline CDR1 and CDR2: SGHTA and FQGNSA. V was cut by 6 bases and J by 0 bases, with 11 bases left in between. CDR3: CASRPTGATNEKLFF. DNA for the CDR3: TGTGCCAGCAGGCCTACGGGTGCAACTAATGAAAAACTGTTTTTT.

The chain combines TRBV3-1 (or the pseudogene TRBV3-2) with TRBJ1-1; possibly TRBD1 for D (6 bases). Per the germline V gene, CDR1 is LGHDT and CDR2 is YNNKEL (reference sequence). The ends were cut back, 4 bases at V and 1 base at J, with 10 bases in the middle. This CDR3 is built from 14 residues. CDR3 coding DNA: TGTGCCAGCAGCCTAGGACAGAAGAACACTGAAGCTTTCTTT. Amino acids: CASSLGQKNTEAFF.

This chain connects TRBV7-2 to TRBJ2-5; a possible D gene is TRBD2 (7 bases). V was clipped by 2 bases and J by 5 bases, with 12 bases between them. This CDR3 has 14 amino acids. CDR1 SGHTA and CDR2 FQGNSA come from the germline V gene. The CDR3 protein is CASSLRGAAETQYF. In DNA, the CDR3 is TGTGCCAGCAGCTTACGGGGGGCAGCGGAGACCCAGTACTTC.

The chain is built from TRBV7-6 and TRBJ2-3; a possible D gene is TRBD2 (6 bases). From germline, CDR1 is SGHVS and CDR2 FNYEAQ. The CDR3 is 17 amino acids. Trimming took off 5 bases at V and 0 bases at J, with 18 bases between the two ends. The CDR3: CASSPLGVGTSTDTQYF. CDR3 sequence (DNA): TGTGCCAGCAGCCCCCTAGGGGTCGGGACTAGCACAGATACGCAGTATTTT.

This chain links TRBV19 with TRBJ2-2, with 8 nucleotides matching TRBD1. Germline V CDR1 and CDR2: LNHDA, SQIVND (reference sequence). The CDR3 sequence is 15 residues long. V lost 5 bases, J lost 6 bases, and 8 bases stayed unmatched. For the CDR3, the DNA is TGTGCCAGTAGTTCGCCGGACAGGGAAGCCGGGGAGCTGTTTTTT. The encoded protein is CASSSPDREAGELFF.

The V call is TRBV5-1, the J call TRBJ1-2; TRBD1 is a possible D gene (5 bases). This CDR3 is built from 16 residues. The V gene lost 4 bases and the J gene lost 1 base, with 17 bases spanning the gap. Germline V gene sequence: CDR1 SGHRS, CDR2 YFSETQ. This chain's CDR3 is CASSRTSGTVNYGYTF. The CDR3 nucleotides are TGCGCCAGCAGCCGAACAAGCGGGACGGTTAACTATGGCTACACCTTC. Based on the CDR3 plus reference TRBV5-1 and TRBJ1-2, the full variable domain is KAGVTQTPRYLIKTRGQQVTLSCSPISGHRSVSWYQQTPGQGLQFLFEYFSETQRNKGNFPGRFSGRQFSNSRSEMNVSTLELGDSALYLCASSRTSGTVNYGYTFGSGTRLTVV.

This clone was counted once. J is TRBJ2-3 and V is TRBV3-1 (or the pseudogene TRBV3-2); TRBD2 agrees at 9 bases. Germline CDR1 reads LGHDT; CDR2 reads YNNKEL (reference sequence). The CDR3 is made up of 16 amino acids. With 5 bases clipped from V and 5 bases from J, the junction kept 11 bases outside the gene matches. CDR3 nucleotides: TGTGCCAGCAGCTCCCGGTGGGTTAGCGGGGGAGATACGCAGTATTTT. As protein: CASSSRWVSGGDTQYF.

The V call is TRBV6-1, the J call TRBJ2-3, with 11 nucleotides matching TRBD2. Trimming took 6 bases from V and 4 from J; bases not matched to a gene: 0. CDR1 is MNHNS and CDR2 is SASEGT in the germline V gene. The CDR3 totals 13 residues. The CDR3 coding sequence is TGTGCCAGCAGGACTAGCGGGGCAGATACGCAGTATTTT. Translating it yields CASRTSGADTQYF.

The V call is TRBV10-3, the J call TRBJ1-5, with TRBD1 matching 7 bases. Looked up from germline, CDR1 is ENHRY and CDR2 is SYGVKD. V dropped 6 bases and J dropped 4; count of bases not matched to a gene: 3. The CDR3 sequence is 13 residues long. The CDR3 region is CAIRGTENQPQHF. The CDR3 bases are TGTGCCATCAGGGGGACAGAGAATCAGCCCCAGCATTTT.